This TCR beta chain was documented in a study of blood T cell repertoires in COVID-19. Overall study context: Acute-phase and convalescent COVID-19 samples originated in the United States, Italy and Spain. PBMCs, B-cell-depleted T cells, or T cells provided the cDNA or gDNA that made up the material.

A note on this clone: Other DNA sequences in this specimen translate into the identical CDR3.

In the study's own analysis: Scientists estimated how many nucleated cells there were by amplifying reference gene primers. Sequencing was performed with immunoSEQ multiplex PCR; in TCRdb, only in-frame clones are kept and a portion is missing. V and J calls and clone size are those listed in that table; D and trimming were worked out from the DNA. The sample shows approximately 100,000 clones, over 75% of them seen only once. This receptor was taken from a woman between 65 and 79 years old with acute or convalescent COVID-19. Sequencing was performed on peripheral blood.

The CDR3: CASSSLAGGHTDTQYF. The CDR3 region has the DNA TGTGCCAGTAGTTCCCTAGCGGGGGGTCACACAGATACGCAGTATTTT. The rearrangement joins TRBV19 to TRBJ2-3, with 11 nucleotides matching TRBD2. J was trimmed by 2 bases and V by 5 bases; bases with no gene match: 6. Per germline, CDR1 LNHDA and CDR2 SQIVND (reference sequence). This CDR3 has 16 amino acids. Together with reference TRBV19 and TRBJ2-3, the CDR3 gives the full variable domain: DGGITQSPKYLFRKEGQNVTLSCEQNLNHDAMYWYRQDPGQGLRLIYYSQIVNDFQKGDIAEGYSVSREKKESFPLTVTSAQKNPTAFYLCASSSLAGGHTDTQYFGPGTRLTVL.